The rows below give T cell receptor beta chains drawn from one sample of a study of cytomegalovirus exposure and HLA in healthy donors. Data came from immunoSEQ multiplex PCR; TCRdb stores just in-frame clones and leaves some out. The data show about 170,000 clones, and the top ten clones hold about 0.8%. Sequenced: PBMCs. Receptor source: a woman between 18 and 29 years old in good health and CMV-seropositive. Both conserved end residues are part of each CDR3. A D gene is named only where the DNA matches it firmly.

d_gene	v_gene	j_gene	len	CDR3nt	CDR3aa
TRBD1	TRBV19	TRBJ1-4	16	TGTGCCAGTAGTCCAGGGACAGCCGCAACTAATGAAAAACTGTTTTTT	CASSPGTAATNEKLFF
TRBD2	TRBV18	TRBJ2-7	14	TGTGCCAGCTCCCCTAGCGGGAGAGCGCACGAGCAGTACTTC	CASSPSGRAHEQYF
-	TRBV7-2	TRBJ1-1	13	TGTGCCAGCAGCTTACACGGGAACACTGAAGCTTTCTTT	CASSLHGNTEAFF
-	TRBV11-3	TRBJ2-1	15	TGTGCCAGCAGCTTAGGGGGCCCTCAGGGTGGAGAGCAGTTCTTC	CASSLGGPQGGEQFF
TRBD1	TRBV2	TRBJ1-1	14	TGTGCCAGCATCCGAGAATCAGGGGGCACTGAAGCTTTCTTT	CASIRESGGTEAFF
TRBD1	TRBV7-2	TRBJ1-2	14	TGTGCCAGCAGCCGGGGACAGGGGAGCTATGGCTACACCTTC	CASSRGQGSYGYTF
TRBD2	TRBV4-1	TRBJ2-2	17	TGCGCCAGCAGCCAAGGGAGACTAGCGGGAGGGCCAAGGGAGCTGTTTTTT	CASSQGRLAGGPRELFF
TRBD1	TRBV15	TRBJ2-1	15	TGTGCCACGAACCAGGACAGGGGCGGACACAATGAGCAGTTCTTC	CATNQDRGGHNEQFF
TRBD1	TRBV5-1	TRBJ1-2	15	TGCGCCAGCAGCTTGGAAGGCAGGGGGCAGGATGGCTACACCTTC	CASSLEGRGQDGYTF
TRBD1	TRBV6-5	TRBJ2-2	15	TGTGCCAGCAGGACCGGACAGGGGGTGGCCGGGGAGCTGTTTTTT	CASRTGQGVAGELFF
TRBD1	TRBV2	TRBJ1-6	15	TGTGCCATCATTACCCGGGGACAGGGAAATTCACCCCTCCACTTT	CAIITRGQGNSPLHF
-	TRBV10-1	TRBJ1-5	9	TGCGCCAGCAACGGAGTCCGGTCATTT	CASNGVRSF
-	TRBV6-5	TRBJ2-7	15	TGTGCCAGCAGTTATTGGGCACCTTCTACTGGCGAGCAGTACTTC	CASSYWAPSTGEQYF
-	TRBV18	TRBJ2-5	14	TGTGCCAGCTCACGCGGGACGGCGAAAGAGACCCAGTACTTC	CASSRGTAKETQYF
-	TRBV2	TRBJ1-5	14	TGTGCCAGCAGAGACATGACAGTAAATCAGCCCCAGCATTTT	CASRDMTVNQPQHF
-	TRBV10-2	TRBJ1-1	15	TGCGCCAGCAGCCGCCCGGGAGGGGTGGAAACTGAAGCTTTCTTT	CASSRPGGVETEAFF
-	TRBV2	TRBJ1-1	14	TGTGCCAGCAGAGTTTCAGGGGACCTACTTGAAGCTTTCTTT	CASRVSGDLLEAFF
-	TRBV5-5	TRBJ2-1	15	TGTGCCAGCAGCTTGGGGGGCCACTCCTACAATGAGCAGTTCTTC	CASSLGGHSYNEQFF
-	TRBV2	TRBJ2-2	14	TGTGCCAGCGGAGGGGGGGAGAACACCGGGGAGCTGTTTTTT	CASGGGENTGELFF
TRBD2	TRBV30	TRBJ2-1	16	TGTGCCTGGAGCCGACCCGGGACTAGCGGGGGGAATGAGCAGTTCTTC	CAWSRPGTSGGNEQFF
TRBD2	TRBV9	TRBJ2-2	16	TGTGCCAGCAGCGTAGTAGCGGGGGGTTTTGTTGGGGAGCTGTTTTTT	CASSVVAGGFVGELFF
TRBD1	TRBV7-9	TRBJ1-4	16	TGTGCCAGCAGCCCTGGGACAGGGGGATACAATGAAAAACTGTTTTTT	CASSPGTGGYNEKLFF
TRBD2	TRBV4-2	TRBJ2-7	14	TGTGCCAGCAGCCAAGATACTTTAGTCGGCGGACTAGGTTTC	CASSQDTLVGGLGF
-	TRBV2	TRBJ1-1	13	TGTGCCAGCAGTCAGGGCAGGAACACTGAAGCTTTCTTT	CASSQGRNTEAFF
-	TRBV4-1	TRBJ1-1	16	TGCGCCAGCAGCCAAAGCGTGTGGAATGTGAACACTGAAGCTTTCTTT	CASSQSVWNVNTEAFF
-	TRBV14	TRBJ1-1	15	TGTGCCAGCAGCCAAGGACTGGCAGCCGGCACTGAAGCTTTCTTT	CASSQGLAAGTEAFF
TRBD1	TRBV7-9	TRBJ1-2	15	TGTGCCAGCAGCAAAGGACAGGGGCCTGTCTATGGCTACACCTTC	CASSKGQGPVYGYTF
-	TRBV7-9	TRBJ2-2	14	TGTGCCAGCAGCTTAGTATCGGGGAGCGGGGAGCTGTTTTTT	CASSLVSGSGELFF
TRBD2	TRBV4-1	TRBJ2-7	16	TGCGCCAGCAGCCAAGGGACTAGCGGGTACTCCTACGAGCAGTACTTC	CASSQGTSGYSYEQYF
TRBD2	TRBV4-1	TRBJ2-1	16	TGCGCCAGCAGCCAGCCGGGACTAGCGGGGGGTGTTGAGCAGTTCTTC	CASSQPGLAGGVEQFF
-	TRBV4-3	TRBJ1-4	15	TGCGCCAGCAGCCAAGAAGGGGGTCCTAATGAAAAACTGTTTTTT	CASSQEGGPNEKLFF
-	TRBV7-2	TRBJ1-3	14	TGTGCCAGCAGTCTTACAGGGTGGGGAAACACCATATATTTT	CASSLTGWGNTIYF
-	TRBV7-6	TRBJ1-4	12	TGTGCCAGCAGCCCCGGGACTCAAAAACTGTTTTTT	CASSPGTQKLFF
TRBD2	TRBV5-1	TRBJ2-7	19	TGCGCCAGCAGCCGACGTCCGGGACTAGTCGAACATGAAGTCTACGAGCAGTACTTC	CASSRRPGLVEHEVYEQYF
TRBD1	TRBV7-3	TRBJ2-1	16	TGTGCCAGCAGCTTTACAGGGGGCCAATCCTACAATGAGCAGTTCTTC	CASSFTGGQSYNEQFF
-	TRBV19	TRBJ1-1	15	TGTGCCAGTAGGCGGGGCAGCACCCTAAACACTGAAGCTTTCTTT	CASRRGSTLNTEAFF
TRBD1	TRBV5-4	TRBJ1-1	15	TGTGCCAGCAGCTTGGATCAGGGGGTGAACACTGAAGCTTTCTTT	CASSLDQGVNTEAFF
-	TRBV25-1	TRBJ2-7	13	TGTGCCAGCAGTGGACAGGCCGCCTACGAGCAGTACTTC	CASSGQAAYEQYF
TRBD1	TRBV30	TRBJ1-5	13	TGTGCCTGGAGTCCAGGGGGCTCGCAGCCCCAGCATTTT	CAWSPGGSQPQHF
-	TRBV2	TRBJ1-2	14	TGTGCCAGCGGGGGGTGGGGTCAGAGCCATGGCTACACCTTC	CASGGWGQSHGYTF